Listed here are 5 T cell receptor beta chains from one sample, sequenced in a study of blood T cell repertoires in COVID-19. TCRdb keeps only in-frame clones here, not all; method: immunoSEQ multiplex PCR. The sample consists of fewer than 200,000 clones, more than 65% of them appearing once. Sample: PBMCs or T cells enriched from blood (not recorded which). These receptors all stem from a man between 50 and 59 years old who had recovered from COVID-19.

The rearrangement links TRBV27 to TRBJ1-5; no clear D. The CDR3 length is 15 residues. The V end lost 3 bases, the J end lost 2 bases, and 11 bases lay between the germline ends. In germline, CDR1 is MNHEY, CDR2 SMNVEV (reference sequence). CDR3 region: CASSFGQAGNQPQHF. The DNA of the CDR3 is TGTGCCAGCAGTTTTGGGCAGGCAGGCAATCAGCCCCAGCATTTT.

In nucleotides, the CDR3 is TGCGCCAGCAGCATTAGCGGGGGTGACTCCTACGAGCAGTACTTC. Amino acid sequence: CASSISGGDSYEQYF. This chain joins TRBV5-1 and TRBJ2-7, with 9 bases matching TRBD2. V shed 4 bases and J 0 bases; nucleotides not matched to a gene: 5. The CDR3 consists of 15 residues. The germline V gene encodes CDR1 SGHRS and CDR2 YFSETQ.

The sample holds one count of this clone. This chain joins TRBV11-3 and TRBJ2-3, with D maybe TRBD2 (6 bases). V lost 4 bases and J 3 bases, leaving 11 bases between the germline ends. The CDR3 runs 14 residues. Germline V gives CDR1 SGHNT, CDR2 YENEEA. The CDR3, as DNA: TGTGCCAGCAGCTCTATGGGGGGTACAGATACGCAGTATTTT. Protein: CASSSMGGTDTQYF.

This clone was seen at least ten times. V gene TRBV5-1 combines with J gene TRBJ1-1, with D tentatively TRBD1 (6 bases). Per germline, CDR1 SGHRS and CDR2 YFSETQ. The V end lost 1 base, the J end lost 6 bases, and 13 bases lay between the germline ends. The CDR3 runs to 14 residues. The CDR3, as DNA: TGCGCCAGCAGCTTGTATGGCAGGGGAGCTGAAGCTTTCTTT. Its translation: CASSLYGRGAEAFF. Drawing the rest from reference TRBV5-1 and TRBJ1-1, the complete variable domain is KAGVTQTPRYLIKTRGQQVTLSCSPISGHRSVSWYQQTPGQGLQFLFEYFSETQRNKGNFPGRFSGRQFSNSRSEMNVSTLELGDSALYLCASSLYGRGAEAFFGQGTRLTVV.

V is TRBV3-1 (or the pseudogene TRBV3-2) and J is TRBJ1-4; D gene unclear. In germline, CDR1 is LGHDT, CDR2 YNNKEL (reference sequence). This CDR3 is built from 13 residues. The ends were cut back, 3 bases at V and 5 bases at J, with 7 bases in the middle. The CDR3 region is CASSQGENEKLFF. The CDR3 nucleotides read TGTGCCAGCAGCCAGGGAGAGAATGAAAAACTGTTTTTT.